This T cell receptor (beta chain) is from a study of T cell responses to AZD1222 COVID-19 vaccine. The data were produced by immunoSEQ multiplex PCR, yet TCRdb's version contains in-frame clones alone and is incomplete. The sample includes 89,000 or so clones, 75% to 90% of them seen just once. CDR1 and CDR2 (germline): SGHVS, FQNEAQ. The CDR3 runs to 15 residues. V lost 2 bases to trimming and J lost 2 bases; unmatched junction nucleotides: 3. The source of this sequence is an adult in good health. This chain connects TRBV7-8 to TRBJ2-1; TRBD2 aligns across 7 bases. Specimen: peripheral blood, collected on day 0 of AZD1222 vaccination. CDR3 sequence: CASSLSGVTYNEQFF. The CDR3 DNA reads TGTGCCAGCAGCTTAAGCGGGGTGACCTACAATGAGCAGTTCTTC.